The 18 T cell receptor beta chains presented below share a single source sample, sequenced in a study of blood T cell repertoires in COVID-19. The table came from immunoSEQ multiplex PCR; TCRdb's copy has only in-frame clones and leaves some out. The top ten hold around 1.7% of the sample, which has under 250,000 clones, approximately 86% seen once. Sequenced: peripheral blood. Receptors were obtained from a woman aged 60-75 years who had recovered from COVID-19.

The chain is built from TRBV10-3 and TRBJ1-3; 10 bases align to TRBD1. With 3 bases clipped from V and 11 bases from J, the junction kept 13 bases outside the gene matches. CDR3 length: 16 residues. In germline, CDR1 is ENHRY, CDR2 SYGVKD. The CDR3 sequence is CAISETLWTGGVSIYF. The CDR3 DNA reads TGTGCCATCAGTGAAACCCTATGGACAGGGGGAGTATCCATATATTTT.

The chain employs TRBV5-1 and TRBJ2-3; D is possibly TRBD2 (5 bases). Trimming took off 0 bases at V and 0 bases at J, with 11 bases between the two ends. The length of the CDR3 is 16 residues. Germline V CDR1 and CDR2: SGHRS, YFSETQ. CDR3 coding DNA: TGCGCCAGCAGCTTGGGGGAGATACAAAGCACAGATACGCAGTATTTT. It translates to CASSLGEIQSTDTQYF.

Here the CDR3 reads CASWDSSSYNSPLHF. Written as DNA, the CDR3 is TGTGCCAGCTGGGACTCAAGCTCCTATAATTCACCCCTCCACTTT. The genes are TRBV28 and TRBJ1-6, with TRBD1 as a possible D gene (5 bases). This CDR3 has 15 residues. Germline assignment: CDR1 MDHEN and CDR2 SYDVKM. Trimming removed 8 bases at V and 0 bases at J, with 11 bases between.

This clone has a handful of counts. The chain recombines TRBV3-1 (or the pseudogene TRBV3-2) with TRBJ2-3, with D perhaps matching TRBD1 (6 bases). V lost 3 bases to trimming and J lost 6 bases, with 13 bases between them. CDR1 and CDR2 (germline): LGHDT, YNNKEL (reference sequence). This CDR3 has 14 amino acids. Here the CDR3 reads CASSHQTGGDTQYF. In DNA form, the CDR3 reads TGTGCCAGCAGCCACCAGACAGGCGGGGATACGCAGTATTTT.

The CDR3 DNA reads as TGTGCCAGCGGCCAGGGTGGTGGAAACACCATATATTTT. This encodes CASGQGGGNTIYF. The V and J genes are TRBV6-5 and TRBJ1-3, with D possibly matching TRBD1 (5 bases). The V end lost 8 bases, the J end lost 3 bases, and 11 bases lay between the germline ends. The germline gives CDR1 MNHEY, CDR2 SVGAGI. The length of the CDR3 is 13 residues.

V is TRBV27 and J is TRBJ1-5; D not certain. Trimming took off 5 bases at V and 1 base at J, with 6 bases between the two ends. Germline V lookup: CDR1 MNHEY, CDR2 SMNVEV (reference sequence). This CDR3 has 13 amino acids. CDR3: CASSAGSNQPQHF. Written as DNA, the CDR3 is TGTGCCAGCAGTGCCGGGAGCAATCAGCCCCAGCATTTT.

V usage is TRBV4-1 and J usage is TRBJ2-7; 9 bases fit TRBD1. Germline lookup yields CDR1 MGHRA and CDR2 YSYEKL. Trimming at V came to 4 bases and at J to 7 bases, leaving 8 bases not matched to a gene. There are 14 residues in the CDR3. The CDR3 spells CASSPYRGRGEQYF. DNA for the CDR3: TGCGCCAGCAGCCCTTACAGGGGGCGGGGGGAGCAGTACTTC.

The chain links TRBV2 to TRBJ2-2, with TRBD1 matching over 7 bases. V lost 6 bases to trimming and J lost 13 bases; unmatched junction nucleotides: 11. This CDR3 spans 13 amino acids. Germline CDR1 and CDR2: SNHLY and FYNNEI. CDR3 residues: CASRATGEVALFF. In DNA form, the CDR3 reads TGTGCCAGCAGGGCCACAGGGGAAGTGGCGCTGTTTTTT.

The CDR3: CASSPRRGGYNYGYTF. CDR3 nucleotides: TGTGCCAGCTCACCCCGCCGGGGGGGCTACAACTATGGCTACACCTTC. The chain links TRBV18 to TRBJ1-2; TRBD1 might be the D (6 bases). Germline V CDR1 and CDR2: KGHSH, LQKENI. This CDR3 has 16 amino acids. Trimming pared 3 bases from V and 2 bases from J, leaving 16 bases between.

The rearrangement uses TRBV5-1 and TRBJ1-6; D not resolved. The length of the CDR3 is 16 residues. CDR1 SGHRS and CDR2 YFSETQ come from the germline V gene. V lost 2 bases, J lost 0 bases, and 9 bases lay in between. As DNA, the CDR3 is TGCGCCAGCAGCTTATCGGGGAGCTCCTATAATTCACCCCTCCACTTT. It yields the protein CASSLSGSSYNSPLHF.

The J gene is TRBJ1-6, the V gene TRBV14; D remains ambiguous. Trimming removed 1 base at V and 11 bases at J, with 9 bases between. Germline-derived CDR1 and CDR2 are SGHDN and FVKESK. The CDR3 contains 13 residues. The CDR3 nucleotides are TGTGCCAGCAGCCAAGTACGGGAAACACCCCTCCACTTT. Amino acid sequence: CASSQVRETPLHF. Full variable domain (outside the CDR3, taken from reference TRBV14 and TRBJ1-6): EAGVTQFPSHSVIEKGQTVTLRCDPISGHDNLYWYRRVMGKEIKFLLHFVKESKQDESGMPNNRFLAERTGGTYSTLKVQPAELEDSGVYFCASSQVRETPLHFGNGTRLTVT.

The rearrangement uses TRBV19 and TRBJ2-3; a weak D match, TRBD2 (5 bases). V was clipped by 7 bases and J by 2 bases, with 19 bases between them. The V gene's germline CDR1 is LNHDA and CDR2 SQIVND (reference sequence). The CDR3 loop spans 16 amino acids. The DNA of the CDR3 is TGTGCCAGTAACGGGGAGACACCCGCTCTCACAGATACGCAGTATTTT. Translation gives CASNGETPALTDTQYF.

This clone was detected once. The chain combines TRBV7-9 with TRBJ2-7, with D tentatively TRBD2 (5 bases). The germline V gene encodes CDR1 SEHNR and CDR2 FQNEAQ (reference sequence). The CDR3 loop spans 14 amino acids. This chain's CDR3 is CATSLVREPYEQYF. CDR3 bases: TGTGCAACCTCCTTAGTCCGGGAACCCTACGAGCAGTACTTC.

The chain has TRBV27 and TRBJ2-1; 7 nucleotides agree with TRBD2. V lost 0 bases and J lost 0; bases outside the gene matches: 2. This CDR3 is built from 16 residues. Germline V gives CDR1 MNHEY, CDR2 SMNVEV (reference sequence). CDR3 amino acids: CASSLSGGSSYNEQFF. DNA for the CDR3: TGTGCCAGCAGTTTATCCGGGGGGAGCTCCTACAATGAGCAGTTCTTC.

The chain couples TRBV2 to TRBJ1-3; D is possibly TRBD1 (5 bases). This CDR3 is 14 amino acids long. Trimming pared 4 bases from V and 4 bases from J, leaving 11 bases between. Germline V gene sequence: CDR1 SNHLY, CDR2 FYNNEI. The CDR3 loop is CASSASAGGNTIYF. In DNA, the CDR3 is TGTGCCAGCAGTGCGTCTGCAGGGGGAAACACCATATATTTT.

The rearrangement joins TRBV29-1 to TRBJ1-2; 9 bases are a match to TRBD1. After removal of 2 bases from V and 9 bases from J, the junction contained 10 bases not matched to a gene. Germline V gene lookup returns CDR1 SQVTM and CDR2 ANQGSEA. The CDR3 is made up of 14 amino acids. CDR3 in amino acids: CSVESGQGAFSYTF. As DNA, the CDR3 is TGCAGCGTTGAATCGGGACAGGGCGCCTTTAGCTACACCTTC.

The J gene is TRBJ1-2, the V gene TRBV5-8; no clear D. V lost 4 bases and J lost 1, with 11 bases in between. The CDR3 runs to 14 residues. Germline V gives CDR1 SGHTS, CDR2 YDEGEE. CDR3 region: CASSRSGHNYGYTF. CDR3 nucleotides: TGTGCCAGCAGCAGGAGCGGCCATAACTATGGCTACACCTTC.

The chain employs TRBV11-1 and TRBJ2-7; D ambiguous. From germline, CDR1 is SGHAT and CDR2 FQDESV (reference sequence). The CDR3 extends over 13 amino acids. The V gene lost 4 bases and the J gene lost 3 bases, with 10 bases spanning the gap. In DNA form, the CDR3 reads TGTGCCAGCAGCTCAAGATCCGGCTACGAGCAGTACTTC. It specifies CASSSRSGYEQYF. The entire variable domain, with the rest obtained from reference TRBV11-1 and TRBJ2-7, is as follows: EAEVAQSPRYKITEKSQAVAFWCDPISGHATLYWYRQILGQGPELLVQFQDESVVDDSQLPKDRFSAERLKGVDSTLKIQPAELGDSAMYLCASSSRSGYEQYFGPGTRLTVT.